This section outlines one T cell receptor beta chain sequence together with its context. This CDR3 region has 15 residues. Trimming took off 4 bases at V and 0 bases at J, with 10 bases between the two ends. Germline assignment: CDR1 SGHDN and CDR2 FVKESK. The data were obtained in a study of T-cell memory formation after mild COVID-19. Constant-segment primers served in 5'RACE that generated TCR alpha and TCR beta cDNA libraries bearing sample barcodes and UMIs. TCRdb ran MiXCR on the 5' RACE reads and lists one entry per CDR3 protein. The data hold fewer than 700,000 distinct CDR3 sequences, with about 20% observed a single time.

The clonotype comes from an adult woman who had mild COVID-19 (a few samples of this study predate the infection). Cell type and time point are not known. The rearrangement joins TRBV14 to TRBJ2-1; tentatively, D is TRBD1 (6 bases). Sequenced: PBMCs or a T cell subset sorted from them (not recorded which). As DNA, the CDR3 is TGTGCCAGCAGCCGGAGAGGGGGCTCCTACAATGAGCAGTTCTTC. Translating gives CASSRRGGSYNEQFF.